Below, 13 T cell receptor beta chains from the same sample are listed, as sequenced in a study of shared T cell receptors in the human thymus. Libraries were prepared by immunoSEQ multiplex PCR; TCRdb keeps only in-frame clonotypes and omits some of them. The table lists about 660,000 clones, approximately 89% of them singletons. These data were likewise used in another study, on human thymus T cells.

Sequences were obtained from thymocytes. All receptors come from a boy under two years old with a congenital heart defect.

The J gene is TRBJ2-7, the V gene TRBV10-1; 7 bases line up with TRBD1. J was trimmed by 2 bases and V by 8 bases; bases with no gene match: 3. Germline V lookup: CDR1 WNHNN, CDR2 SYGVQD (reference sequence). The CDR3 runs 12 residues. The DNA of the CDR3 is TGCGCCAGCGGACAGGCCGCCTACGAGCAGTACTTC. Protein: CASGQAAYEQYF.

The chain couples TRBV28 to TRBJ1-5; the D gene is possibly TRBD1 (5 bases). The CDR3 loop spans 15 amino acids. From germline, CDR1 is MDHEN and CDR2 SYDVKM. V gave up 5 bases and J gave up 3 bases, with 14 bases separating them. CDR3 sequence: CASSPSTVFNQPQHF. The CDR3, as DNA: TGTGCCAGCAGTCCTTCGACAGTGTTCAATCAGCCCCAGCATTTT.

The chain has TRBV5-1 and TRBJ2-1; 10 bases match TRBD2. CDR1 is SGHRS and CDR2 is YFSETQ in the germline V gene. This CDR3 is built from 15 residues. J was trimmed by 9 bases and V by 3 bases; bases with no gene match: 9. Here the CDR3 DNA reads TGCGCCAGCAGCTCCCAGAGCGGGAGGGCCTCTGAGCAGTTCTTC. As protein: CASSSQSGRASEQFF.

The genes are TRBV7-8 and TRBJ1-5, with D perhaps TRBD1 (5 bases). Germline-derived CDR1 and CDR2 are SGHVS and FQNEAQ. There are 17 residues in the CDR3. Trimming took off 5 bases at V and 6 bases at J, with 23 bases between the two ends. The DNA of the CDR3 is TGTGCCAGCAGCCCATTTTGGGGGGTCCCACACAGTCAGCCCCAGCATTTT. Translated, it gives CASSPFWGVPHSQPQHF.

V is TRBV5-1 and J is TRBJ2-2; D uncertain. Looked up from germline, CDR1 is SGHRS and CDR2 is YFSETQ. This CDR3 has 13 amino acids. V was shortened by 0 bases and J by 6 bases, with 6 bases between the two germline ends. DNA for the CDR3: TGCGCCAGCAGCTTGGCCGGTCCCGGGGAGCTGTTTTTT. This codes for CASSLAGPGELFF.

The chain combines TRBV14 with TRBJ1-1; 7 bases line up with TRBD1. V lost 0 bases, J lost 4 bases, and 8 bases stayed unmatched. This CDR3 has 16 amino acids. The germline CDR1 and CDR2 sequences are SGHDN and FVKESK. The CDR3 protein is CASSQEEKGARTEAFF. The CDR3 DNA sequence: TGTGCCAGCAGCCAAGAGGAGAAGGGGGCGCGCACTGAAGCTTTCTTT.

The gene calls are TRBV4-3 and TRBJ1-4; D call uncertain. Germline-derived CDR1 and CDR2 are LGHNA and YSLEER. The CDR3 extends over 15 amino acids. Trimming pared 1 base from V and 8 bases from J, leaving 14 bases between. The DNA of the CDR3 is TGCGCCAGCAGCCAAGCAGAGGTCAATGGGGAAAAACTGTTTTTT. Translating gives CASSQAEVNGEKLFF.

The chain couples TRBV27 to TRBJ2-3, with 7 bases lining up with TRBD2. The CDR3 consists of 16 residues. Germline CDR1 and CDR2: MNHEY and SMNVEV (reference sequence). V was clipped by 3 bases and J by 2 bases; unmatched bases: 8. CDR3 sequence reads: CASSFREGIDTDTQYF. CDR3 nucleotides: TGTGCCAGCAGTTTTAGGGAGGGGATAGACACAGATACGCAGTATTTT.

In its sample, this clone was seen once. The V and J genes are TRBV28 and TRBJ2-7; tentative D call: TRBD2 (6 bases). This CDR3 region has 19 residues. V lost 0 bases and J lost 0, with 21 bases in between. The V gene's germline CDR1 is MDHEN and CDR2 SYDVKM. CDR3 DNA sequence: TGTGCCAGCAGTTTATGCCCAGGGAGGCCAACCTCAGACTCCTACGAGCAGTACTTC. Protein sequence: CASSLCPGRPTSDSYEQYF.

The V and J genes are TRBV5-1 and TRBJ2-7, with 7 bases fitting TRBD2. The CDR3 runs 17 residues. From germline, CDR1 is SGHRS and CDR2 YFSETQ. Unmatched junction bases numbered 14, after V lost 5 bases and J lost 0 bases. This CDR3 reads CASSFSIRDYHSYEQYF. As DNA, the CDR3 is TGCGCCAGCAGTTTCTCCATCCGGGACTACCACTCCTACGAGCAGTACTTC.

The chain couples TRBV27 to TRBJ1-3; D is perhaps TRBD1 (6 bases). CDR3 length: 15 residues. Germline-derived CDR1 and CDR2 are MNHEY and SMNVEV (reference sequence). V lost 3 bases to trimming and J lost 1 base, with 10 bases between them. The CDR3 sequence is CASSLRGRSGNTIYF. For the CDR3, the DNA is TGTGCCAGCAGTTTGCGGGGGCGATCTGGAAACACCATATATTTT.

This clone is a singleton in its sample. The junction and the germline gene differ at one end; a read error may be behind it. The V gene is TRBV5-6, the J gene TRBJ1-3; the D gene is possibly TRBD1 (5 bases). Germline assignment: CDR1 SGHDT and CDR2 YYEEEE. The length of the CDR3 is 16 residues. The CDR3, as DNA: TGTGCCAGCAGTTATCCGGCGGGCAGGGAGGGAAGCACCATATATTTT. Translation gives CASSYPAGREGSTIYF.

V and J are TRBV27 and TRBJ1-1; TRBD1 matches at 7 bases. CDR3 length: 19 amino acids. CDR1 is MNHEY, CDR2 SMNVEV, per germline (reference sequence). The V segment lost 4 bases and the J segment 1 base; nucleotides outside the gene matches: 18. CDR3 amino acids: CASSSTAMTGRSGNTEAFF. As DNA, the CDR3 is TGTGCCAGCAGTTCCACGGCCATGACAGGGAGATCGGGGAACACTGAAGCTTTCTTT.